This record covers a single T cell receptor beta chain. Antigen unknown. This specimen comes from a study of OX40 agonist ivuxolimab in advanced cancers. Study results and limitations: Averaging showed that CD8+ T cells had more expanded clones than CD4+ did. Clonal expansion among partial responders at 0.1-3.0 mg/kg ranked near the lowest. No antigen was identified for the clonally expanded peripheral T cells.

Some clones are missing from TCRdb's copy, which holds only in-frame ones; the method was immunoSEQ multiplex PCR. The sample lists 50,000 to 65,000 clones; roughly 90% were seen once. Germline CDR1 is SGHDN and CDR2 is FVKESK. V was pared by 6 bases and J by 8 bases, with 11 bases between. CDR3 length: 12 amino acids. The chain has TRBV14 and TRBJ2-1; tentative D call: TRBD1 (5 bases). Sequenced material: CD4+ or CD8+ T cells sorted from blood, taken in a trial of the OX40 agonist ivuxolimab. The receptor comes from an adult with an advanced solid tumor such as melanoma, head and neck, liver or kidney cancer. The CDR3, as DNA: TGTGCCAGCAGTCGCAGGGTACATGAGCAGTTCTTC. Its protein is CASSRRVHEQFF.